This is a list of T cell receptor beta chains from one sample in a study of T cells in Graves' hyperthyroidism and ophthalmopathy. From the multiplex PCR reads, TCRdb called clonotypes with MiXCR, one entry per CDR3 protein. The profile covers fewer than 500,000 distinct CDR3 sequences, with 13% appearing a single time and less than 25% taken by the ten largest. Sequenced sample: blood. The receptors were sampled from a man younger than 45 with Graves' hyperthyroidism that later progressed to Graves' ophthalmopathy. CDR3s include the opening cysteine and the closing phenylalanine or tryptophan. Each record gives: J gene, D gene, V gene, clone size, CDR3 length, CDR3 protein, CDR3 DNA. The D gene is left open where the match is weak. Size tells how often a clone was seen (once, few, many) or the class of an expanded clone, and some rows leave it out.

j_gene: TRBJ2-1
d_gene: TRBD2
v_gene: TRBV3-1
abundance: few
len: 17
CDR3aa: CASSQGGLAGVVNEQFF
CDR3nt: TGTGCCAGCAGCCAGGGCGGGCTAGCGGGGGTGGTCAATGAGCAGTTCTTC

j_gene: TRBJ2-7
d_gene: -
v_gene: TRBV28
abundance: many
len: 15
CDR3aa: CASSGVQAESYEQYF
CDR3nt: TGTGCCAGCAGTGGGGTTCAAGCCGAGTCCTACGAGCAGTACTTC

j_gene: TRBJ2-1
d_gene: TRBD2
v_gene: TRBV28
abundance: many
len: 18
CDR3aa: CASSFSRTSGLSYNEQFF
CDR3nt: TGTGCCAGCAGTTTCAGTCGGACTAGCGGACTCTCCTACAATGAGCAGTTCTTC

j_gene: TRBJ1-2
d_gene: -
v_gene: TRBV2
abundance: once
len: 15
CDR3aa: CASSLFPRSNYGYTF
CDR3nt: TGTGCCAGCAGCCTATTCCCTCGATCCAACTATGGCTACACCTTC

j_gene: TRBJ2-5
d_gene: TRBD1
v_gene: TRBV10-3
abundance: many
len: 15
CDR3aa: CAISSGQGIWETQYF
CDR3nt: TGTGCCATCAGTTCGGGACAGGGGATATGGGAGACCCAGTACTTC

j_gene: TRBJ2-3
d_gene: -
v_gene: TRBV5-1
abundance: -
len: 17
CDR3aa: CASRFPRQGPSTDTQYF
CDR3nt: TGCGCCAGCAGATTTCCCCGCCAGGGCCCTAGCACAGATACGCAGTATTTT

j_gene: TRBJ1-2
d_gene: TRBD1
v_gene: TRBV19
abundance: -
len: 13
CDR3aa: CATTPGGFYGYTF
CDR3nt: TGTGCCACTACACCAGGGGGCTTCTATGGCTACACCTTC

j_gene: TRBJ1-5
d_gene: -
v_gene: TRBV12-3/TRBV12-4
abundance: many
len: 13
CDR3aa: CASSLASNQPQHF
CDR3nt: TGTGCCAGCAGTTTAGCTAGCAATCAGCCCCAGCATTTT

j_gene: TRBJ1-5
d_gene: -
v_gene: TRBV28
abundance: many
len: 13
CDR3aa: CASKGQRNQPQHF
CDR3nt: TGTGCCAGCAAAGGGCAGAGAAATCAGCCCCAGCATTTT

j_gene: TRBJ1-5
d_gene: -
v_gene: TRBV6-2/TRBV6-3
abundance: -
len: 13
CDR3aa: CASTQYSSQPQHF
CDR3nt: TGTGCCAGCACACAGTATAGCAGTCAGCCCCAGCATTTT

j_gene: TRBJ1-1
d_gene: TRBD1
v_gene: TRBV4-1
abundance: -
len: 15
CDR3aa: CASSQRGQANTEAFF
CDR3nt: TGCGCCAGCAGCCAGCGAGGACAGGCGAACACTGAAGCTTTCTTT

j_gene: TRBJ1-5
d_gene: -
v_gene: TRBV27
abundance: many
len: 16
CDR3aa: CASSLSFSGINQPQHF
CDR3nt: TGTGCCAGCAGTTTATCTTTTTCAGGGATCAATCAGCCCCAGCATTTT

j_gene: TRBJ2-2
d_gene: -
v_gene: TRBV6-1
abundance: many
len: 12
CDR3aa: CASSRAGGELFF
CDR3nt: TGTGCCAGCAGTCGGGCTGGCGGGGAGCTGTTTTTT